Listed here is a single TCR beta chain. V lost 6 bases to trimming and J lost 9 bases; unmatched junction nucleotides: 5. The CDR3 is 13 residues long. Germline CDR1 reads LGHNT; CDR2 reads FRNRAP. This sample was included in a study of blood T cell repertoires in COVID-19. Study in general: Researchers got acute and convalescent COVID-19 samples from the United States, Italy and Spain.

Sequenced by immunoSEQ multiplex PCR; TCRdb stores in-frame clones only, minus some. This table has under 150,000 clones, roughly 80% appearing once. The chain couples TRBV12-5 to TRBJ2-1; 10 bases fit TRBD2. The specimen was peripheral blood. The clonotype was recovered from a man in his sixties with acute or convalescent COVID-19. As DNA, the CDR3 is TGTGCTAGTGGCCCAGCGGGGGGGCGTGAGCAGTTCTTC. The encoded protein is CASGPAGGREQFF.